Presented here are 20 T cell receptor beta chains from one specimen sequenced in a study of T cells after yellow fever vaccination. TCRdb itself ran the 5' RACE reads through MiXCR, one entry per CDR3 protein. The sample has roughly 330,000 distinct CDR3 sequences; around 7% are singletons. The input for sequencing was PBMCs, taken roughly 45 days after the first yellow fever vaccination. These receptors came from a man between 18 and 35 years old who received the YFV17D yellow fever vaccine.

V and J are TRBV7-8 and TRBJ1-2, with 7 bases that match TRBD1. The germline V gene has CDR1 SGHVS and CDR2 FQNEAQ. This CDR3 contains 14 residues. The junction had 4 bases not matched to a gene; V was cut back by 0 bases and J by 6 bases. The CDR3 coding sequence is TGTGCCAGCAGCTTAGCGCTAGGGGGCGATGGCTACACCTTC. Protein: CASSLALGGDGYTF. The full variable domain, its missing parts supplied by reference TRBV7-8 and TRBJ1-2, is GAGVSQSPRYKVAKRGQDVALRCDPISGHVSLFWYQQALGQGPEFLTYFQNEAQLDKSGLPSDRFFAERPEGSVSTLKIQRTQQEDSAVYLCASSLALGGDGYTFGSGTRLTVV.

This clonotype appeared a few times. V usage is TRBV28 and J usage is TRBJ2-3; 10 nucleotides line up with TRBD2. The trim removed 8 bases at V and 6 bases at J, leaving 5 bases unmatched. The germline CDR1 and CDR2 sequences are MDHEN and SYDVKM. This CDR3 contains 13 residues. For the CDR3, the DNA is TGTGCCAGCCAGCGGGGGGGCCGGGATACGCAGTATTTT. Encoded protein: CASQRGGRDTQYF.

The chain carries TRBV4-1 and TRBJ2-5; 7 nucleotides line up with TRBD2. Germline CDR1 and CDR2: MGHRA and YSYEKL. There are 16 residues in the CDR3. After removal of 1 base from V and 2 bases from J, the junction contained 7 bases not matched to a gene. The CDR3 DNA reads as TGCGCCAGCAGCCAAGGCCGGACTAGAGGACAAGAGACCCAGTACTTC. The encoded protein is CASSQGRTRGQETQYF.

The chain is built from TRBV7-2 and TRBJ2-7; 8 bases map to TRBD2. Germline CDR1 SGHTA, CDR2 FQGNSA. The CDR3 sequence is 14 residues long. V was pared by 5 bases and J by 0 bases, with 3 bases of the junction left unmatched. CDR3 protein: CASSVSGASYEQYF. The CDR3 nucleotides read TGTGCCAGCAGCGTTAGCGGGGCCTCCTACGAGCAGTACTTC.

The CDR3 nucleotides are TGCGCCAGCAGCTTTCCCCAGAACACCGGGGAGCTGTTTTTT. Translation: CASSFPQNTGELFF. The chain links TRBV5-1 to TRBJ2-2, with D uncertain. V was pared by 2 bases and J by 1 base, with 6 bases between. The CDR3 loop spans 14 amino acids. Germline V gene data show CDR1 as SGHRS and CDR2 as YFSETQ.

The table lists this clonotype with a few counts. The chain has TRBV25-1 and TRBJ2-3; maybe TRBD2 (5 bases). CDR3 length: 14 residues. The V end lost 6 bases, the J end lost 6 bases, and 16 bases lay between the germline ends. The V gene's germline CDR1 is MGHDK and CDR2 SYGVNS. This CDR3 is CASSPRRGPDTQYF. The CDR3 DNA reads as TGTGCCAGCAGCCCACGTCGGGGTCCGGATACGCAGTATTTT. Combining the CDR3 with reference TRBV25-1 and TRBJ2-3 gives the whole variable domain EADIYQTPRYLVIGTGKKITLECSQTMGHDKMYWYQQDPGMELHLIHYSYGVNSTEKGDLSSESTVSRIRTEHFPLTLESARPSHTSQYLCASSPRRGPDTQYFGPGTRLTVL.

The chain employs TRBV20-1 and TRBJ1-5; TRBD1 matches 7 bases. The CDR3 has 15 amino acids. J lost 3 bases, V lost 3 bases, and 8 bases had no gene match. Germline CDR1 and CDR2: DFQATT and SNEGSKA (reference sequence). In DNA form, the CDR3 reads TGCAGTGCTAGGGCCCAGACAGGGCCCAATCAGCCCCAGCATTTT. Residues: CSARAQTGPNQPQHF.

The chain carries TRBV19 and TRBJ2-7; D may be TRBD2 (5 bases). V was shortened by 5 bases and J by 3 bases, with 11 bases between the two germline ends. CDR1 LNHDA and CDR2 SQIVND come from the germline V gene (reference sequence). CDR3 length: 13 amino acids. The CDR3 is CASSGPGFYEQYF. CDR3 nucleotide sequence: TGTGCCAGTAGTGGTCCGGGATTCTACGAGCAGTACTTC. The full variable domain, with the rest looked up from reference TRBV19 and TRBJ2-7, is DGGITQSPKYLFRKEGQNVTLSCEQNLNHDAMYWYRQDPGQGLRLIYYSQIVNDFQKGDIAEGYSVSREKKESFPLTVTSAQKNPTAFYLCASSGPGFYEQYFGPGTRLTVT.

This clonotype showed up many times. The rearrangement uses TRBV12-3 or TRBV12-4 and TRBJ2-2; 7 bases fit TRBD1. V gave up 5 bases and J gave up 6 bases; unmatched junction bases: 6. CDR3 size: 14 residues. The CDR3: CASSPTGSAGELFF. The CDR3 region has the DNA TGTGCCAGCAGTCCGACAGGGTCCGCCGGGGAGCTGTTTTTT.

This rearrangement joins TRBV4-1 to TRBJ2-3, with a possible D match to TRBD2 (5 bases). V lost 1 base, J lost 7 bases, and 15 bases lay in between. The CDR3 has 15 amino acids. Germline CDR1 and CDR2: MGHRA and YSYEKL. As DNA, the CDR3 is TGCGCCAGCAGCCAAGCCCCGAGGGAGCTTAATACGCAGTATTTT. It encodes CASSQAPRELNTQYF.

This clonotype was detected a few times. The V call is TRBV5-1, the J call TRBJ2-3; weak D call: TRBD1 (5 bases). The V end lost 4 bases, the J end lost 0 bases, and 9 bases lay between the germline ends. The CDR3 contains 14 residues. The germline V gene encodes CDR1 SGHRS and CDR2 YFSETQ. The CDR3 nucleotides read TGCGCCAGCAGCGAGACAGTTAGCACAGATACGCAGTATTTT. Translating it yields CASSETVSTDTQYF. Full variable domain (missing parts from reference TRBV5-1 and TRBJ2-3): KAGVTQTPRYLIKTRGQQVTLSCSPISGHRSVSWYQQTPGQGLQFLFEYFSETQRNKGNFPGRFSGRQFSNSRSEMNVSTLELGDSALYLCASSETVSTDTQYFGPGTRLTVL.

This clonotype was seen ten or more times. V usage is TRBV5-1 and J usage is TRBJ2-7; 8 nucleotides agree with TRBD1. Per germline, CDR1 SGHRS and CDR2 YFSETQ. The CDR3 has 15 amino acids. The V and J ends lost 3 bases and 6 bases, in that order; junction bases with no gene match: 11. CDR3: CASSWKGQERSEQYF. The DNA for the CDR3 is TGCGCCAGCAGCTGGAAGGGACAGGAAAGGAGCGAGCAGTACTTC.

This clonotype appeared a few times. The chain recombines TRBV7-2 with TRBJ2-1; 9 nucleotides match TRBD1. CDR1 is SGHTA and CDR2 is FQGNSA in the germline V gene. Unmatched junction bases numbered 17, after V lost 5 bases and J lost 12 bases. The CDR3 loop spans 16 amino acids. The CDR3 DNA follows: TGTGCCAGCAGCCGAAAGGCTTGGGACAGGGTGGGAGGGCAGTTCTTC. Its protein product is CASSRKAWDRVGGQFF.

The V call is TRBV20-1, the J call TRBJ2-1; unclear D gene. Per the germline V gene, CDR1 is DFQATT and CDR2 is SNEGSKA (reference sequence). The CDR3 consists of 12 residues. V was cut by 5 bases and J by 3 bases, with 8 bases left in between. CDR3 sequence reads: CSAQRDYNEQFF. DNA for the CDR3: TGCAGTGCTCAAAGGGACTACAATGAGCAGTTCTTC.

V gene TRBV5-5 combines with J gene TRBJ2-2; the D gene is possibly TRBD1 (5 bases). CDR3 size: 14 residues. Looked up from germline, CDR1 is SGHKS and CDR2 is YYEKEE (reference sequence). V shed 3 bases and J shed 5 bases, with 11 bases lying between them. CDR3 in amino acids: CASSSSTATGELFF. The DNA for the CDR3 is TGTGCCAGCAGCTCCTCGACAGCAACCGGGGAGCTGTTTTTT. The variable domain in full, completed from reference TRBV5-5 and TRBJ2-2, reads DAGVTQSPTHLIKTRGQQVTLRCSPISGHKSVSWYQQVLGQGPQFIFQYYEKEERGRGNFPDRFSARQFPNYSSELNVNALLLGDSALYLCASSSSTATGELFFGEGSRLTVL.

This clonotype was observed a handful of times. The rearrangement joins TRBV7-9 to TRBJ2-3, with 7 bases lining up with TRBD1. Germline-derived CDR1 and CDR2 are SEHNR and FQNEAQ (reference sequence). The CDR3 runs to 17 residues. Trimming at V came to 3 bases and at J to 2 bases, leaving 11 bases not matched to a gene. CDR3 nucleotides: TGTGCCAGCAGCTTCGACAGGGAACTAAATCCCACAGATACGCAGTATTTT. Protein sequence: CASSFDRELNPTDTQYF.

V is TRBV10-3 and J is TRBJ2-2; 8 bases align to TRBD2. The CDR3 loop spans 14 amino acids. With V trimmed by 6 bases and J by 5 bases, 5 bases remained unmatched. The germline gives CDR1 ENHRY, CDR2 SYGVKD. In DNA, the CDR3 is TGTGCCATCAGGGGACTAGAGGTTACCGGGGAGCTGTTTTTT. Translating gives CAIRGLEVTGELFF.

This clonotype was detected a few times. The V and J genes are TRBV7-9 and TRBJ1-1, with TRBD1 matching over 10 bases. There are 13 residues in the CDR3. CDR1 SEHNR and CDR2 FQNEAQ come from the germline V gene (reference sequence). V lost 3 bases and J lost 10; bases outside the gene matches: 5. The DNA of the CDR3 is TGTGCCAGCAGCTTGCGACAGGGGGCTGGAGCTTTCTTT. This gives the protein CASSLRQGAGAFF. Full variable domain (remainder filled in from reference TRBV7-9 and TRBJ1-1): DTGVSQNPRHKITKRGQNVTFRCDPISEHNRLYWYRQTLGQGPEFLTYFQNEAQLEKSRLLSDRFSAERPKGSFSTLEIQRTEQGDSAMYLCASSLRQGAGAFFGQGTRLTVV.

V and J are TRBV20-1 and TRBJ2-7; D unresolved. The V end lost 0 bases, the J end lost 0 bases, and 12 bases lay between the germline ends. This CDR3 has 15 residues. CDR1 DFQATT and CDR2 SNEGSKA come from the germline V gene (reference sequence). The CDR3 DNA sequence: TGCAGTGCTAGAGAAAGCACGATGAGCTCCTACGAGCAGTACTTC. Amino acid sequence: CSARESTMSSYEQYF.

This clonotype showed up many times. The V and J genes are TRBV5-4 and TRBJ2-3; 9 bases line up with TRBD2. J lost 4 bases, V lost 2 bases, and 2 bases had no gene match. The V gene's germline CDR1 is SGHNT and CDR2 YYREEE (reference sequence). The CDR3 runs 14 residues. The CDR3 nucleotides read TGTGCCAGCAGCTTAGCGGGGGGACCAGATACGCAGTATTTT. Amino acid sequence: CASSLAGGPDTQYF. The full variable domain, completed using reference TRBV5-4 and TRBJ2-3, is ETGVTQSPTHLIKTRGQQVTLRCSSQSGHNTVSWYQQALGQGPQFIFQYYREEENGRGNFPPRFSGLQFPNYSSELNVNALELDDSALYLCASSLAGGPDTQYFGPGTRLTVL.